Listed here are 3 T cell receptor beta chains from one sample, sequenced in a study of T cell responses to AZD1222 COVID-19 vaccine. Generated by immunoSEQ multiplex PCR, the TCRdb table keeps only in-frame clones and is missing some. The table includes 120,000 or so clones, around 85% detected once. The input for sequencing was peripheral blood, taken on day 0 of AZD1222 vaccination. These receptors were collected from an adult in good health.

The V gene is TRBV11-3, the J gene TRBJ1-1; no clear D gene. Trimming removed 5 bases from V and 3 bases from J, with 16 bases in between. Germline V CDR1 and CDR2: SGHNT, YENEEA. This CDR3 contains 15 residues. CDR3 bases: TGTGCCAGCAGCCCGGGAGCCTTGGGGTACACTGAAGCTTTCTTT. Encoded protein: CASSPGALGYTEAFF.

The chain couples TRBV19 to TRBJ1-2, with TRBD1 matching over 8 bases. This CDR3 contains 13 residues. J lost 7 bases, V lost 3 bases, and 4 bases had no gene match. Germline lookup yields CDR1 LNHDA and CDR2 SQIVND (reference sequence). The CDR3 coding sequence is TGTGCCAGTAGTATGGGACAGGAGAGTGGCTACACCTTC. It yields the protein CASSMGQESGYTF.

J is TRBJ1-5 and V is TRBV6-5; possibly TRBD1 for D (5 bases). Trimming removed 5 bases from V and 6 bases from J, with 11 bases in between. This CDR3 region has 13 residues. Germline CDR1 MNHEY, CDR2 SVGAGI. CDR3 residues: CASSRGEGQPQHF. CDR3 in DNA: TGTGCCAGCAGTAGGGGAGAGGGTCAGCCCCAGCATTTT.